These T cell receptor beta chains were read from a single sample in a study of T cells in Graves' hyperthyroidism and ophthalmopathy. TCRdb reprocessed the multiplex PCR reads via MiXCR and lists one record per CDR3 protein. The sample consists of some 760,000 distinct CDR3 sequences, 13% to 15% of them appearing once. The sample comprised blood. The receptors stem from a woman in her late teens or twenties with Graves' hyperthyroidism. Each CDR3 is given with its conserved first and last residue. Fields, in order: J gene, V gene, clone size, CDR3 protein. Clone size is stated in some rows and not others, as once, few, many or a class when expanded.

TRBJ2-4 | TRBV6-1 | few | CASSKLAVLAKNIQYF
TRBJ2-1 | TRBV7-9 | - | CASSSPGTGGAVEQFF
TRBJ1-6 | TRBV6-1 | many | CASSQESGEILGYNSPLHF
TRBJ1-1 | TRBV4-1 | - | CASSQDRGGAEEAFF
TRBJ1-1 | TRBV20-1 | many | CSTQLPGEYTEAFF
TRBJ2-7 | TRBV6-1 | few | CASSVGGGGRAAYEQYF
TRBJ2-4 | TRBV4-3 | - | CASSQEISSRLNIQYF
TRBJ1-1 | TRBV2 | many | CASSDQGGSEAFF
TRBJ1-3 | TRBV29-1 | - | CSVEVDRISGNTIYF
TRBJ1-1 | TRBV30 | many | CAWSGQDGDFEAFF
TRBJ2-7 | TRBV2 | many | CASKWTGYYEQYF
TRBJ1-6 | TRBV19 | few | CASSTPPGDRLYSNSPLHF
TRBJ2-3 | TRBV20-1 | many | CSGTSGTDTQYF
TRBJ2-3 | TRBV5-1 | many | CASSSTSIADTQYF
TRBJ2-5 | TRBV13 | many | CASSLRAEVYQETQYF
TRBJ1-4 | TRBV30 | many | CAWRTGSTNEKLFF
TRBJ2-1 | TRBV10-3 | - | CAISDGLAGANEQFF
TRBJ1-1 | TRBV2 | many | CASSDLENTEAFF
TRBJ2-1 | TRBV7-3 | many | CASSLKASGVNYNEQFF
TRBJ2-1 | TRBV3-1 | few | CASSLPGPPSGEQFF
TRBJ1-1 | TRBV7-9 | - | CASHTIPNTEAFF
TRBJ2-3 | TRBV10-2 | few | CASSDSRREYTDTQYF
TRBJ2-7 | TRBV2 | - | CASSLPSSGTSRYEQYF
TRBJ2-1 | TRBV4-1 | - | CASSHPWTSLYEQFF
TRBJ2-7 | TRBV28 | many | CASSLHAYEQYF
TRBJ1-4 | TRBV20-1 | - | CSARDPGTGPSNEKLFF
TRBJ2-7 | TRBV28 | many | CASSFFRDSYEQYF
TRBJ2-7 | TRBV7-8 | many | CASSLGQDYEQYF
TRBJ1-4 | TRBV27 | once | CASSSAGVNGKLFF
TRBJ2-7 | TRBV20-1 | many | CSAASGTGGEQYF
TRBJ2-7 | TRBV6-1 | - | CASTGTGGWEQYF
TRBJ2-6 | TRBV2 | many | CASRQGSGANVLTF
TRBJ2-5 | TRBV6-2/TRBV6-3 | few | CASSYSLAGGGETQYF
TRBJ1-5 | TRBV5-7 | - | CASSLSTDRIGNQPQHF
TRBJ2-3 | TRBV27 | many | CASSLFLGADTQYF
TRBJ2-3 | TRBV10-3 | - | CAISESPTVGLADEVGTQYF
TRBJ1-2 | TRBV7-2 | many | CASSQRTAYGYTF
TRBJ1-1 | TRBV6-1 | many | CASSSFRDRGPGTEAFF
TRBJ2-1 | TRBV9 | many | CASSVPRTSGSRRNEQFF
TRBJ2-2 | TRBV20-1 | - | CSAEEGTGELFF
TRBJ1-1 | TRBV18 | - | CASSPDAQGTEAFF
TRBJ2-1 | TRBV20-1 | many | CSALKTSGRSHEQFF
TRBJ2-3 | TRBV7-3 | many | CASSKTTSGYTDTQYF
TRBJ2-7 | TRBV6-2/TRBV6-3 | many | CASSYSSAGGRANEQYF
TRBJ1-4 | TRBV5-4 | - | CASSLSPRNNEKLFF
TRBJ2-4 | TRBV7-2 | few | CASSLELAGIAKNIQYF
TRBJ2-1 | TRBV24-1 | few | CATSDAGTSGMDEQFF
TRBJ2-1 | TRBV6-5 | few | CASSYSPGYNEQFF
TRBJ2-1 | TRBV20-1 | - | CSARFGGPSSSSYNEQFF
TRBJ1-1 | TRBV6-1 | - | CASTLRQGSEAFF
TRBJ2-7 | TRBV29-1 | - | CSVGGSGEQYF